This T cell receptor (beta chain) comes out of a study of T cells in Graves' hyperthyroidism and ophthalmopathy. The CDR3 is 14 amino acids. The ends lost 5 bases at V and 8 bases at J; junction bases unmatched: 8. Germline CDR1 reads SEHNR; CDR2 reads FQNEAQ (reference sequence). Amplification targeted TCR beta CDR3 regions from RNA transcripts. HTBI primers were used for first-round RT-PCR of the TCR CDR3. In TCRdb, the multiplex PCR reads were re-called with MiXCR into one record per CDR3 protein. The table records more than 300,000 distinct CDR3 sequences, roughly 15% of them present only once. This clonotype was seen many times.

The sequence came from a woman between 25 and 40 years old with Graves' ophthalmopathy. Sequencing was performed on blood. This chain joins TRBV7-9 and TRBJ2-1; 8 bases align to TRBD2. CDR3 DNA sequence: TGTGCCAGCAGCCTCCCGCGGGGGGCCTATGAGCAGTTCTTC. Its translation is CASSLPRGAYEQFF.